Listed below are T cell receptor beta chains from one sample, sequenced in a study of Graves' ophthalmopathy and Graves' hyperthyroidism. TCRdb re-called the multiplex PCR reads through MiXCR, storing one row per CDR3 protein. The sample comprises 500,000 to 700,000 distinct CDR3 sequences, 20% to 25% of which are singletons, and roughly 7.4% rests with the top ten. Sequences were obtained from peripheral blood. These receptors were taken from a woman under 30 with stable Graves' hyperthyroidism. Some clones in this sample may be carry-over from other donors' samples. Each CDR3 is given with its conserved first and last residue.

V gene	J gene	CDR3 protein
TRBV20-1	TRBJ1-1	CSVTMNTEAFF
TRBV2	TRBJ2-5	CASRPAQAWETQYF
TRBV19	TRBJ1-1	CASTVRTEAFF
TRBV20-1	TRBJ1-2	CSASGGVGYGYTF
TRBV5-5	TRBJ1-5	CASSWGTNQPQHF
TRBV2	TRBJ2-7	CAILNRNTYEQYF
TRBV28	TRBJ1-3	CASMGQGSGNTIYF
TRBV12-3/TRBV12-4	TRBJ2-6	CASGNKDSGANVLTF
TRBV4-2	TRBJ2-6	CASSQDPRNSGANVLTF
TRBV5-1	TRBJ2-6	CASSYEQGPGANVLTF
TRBV7-3	TRBJ1-1	CASSLKANTEAFF
TRBV5-1	TRBJ1-1	CASSPRQSMNTEAFF
TRBV28	TRBJ1-5	CASSEQGVGNQPQHF
TRBV12-3/TRBV12-4	TRBJ1-6	CASSLDGQQGNSPLHF
TRBV19	TRBJ1-1	CASSIDLGGQGAGTEAFF
TRBV25-1	TRBJ1-1	CASGDSKLEAFF
TRBV11-2	TRBJ2-6	CASLTWTSGSYGANVLTF
TRBV28	TRBJ2-2	CASDRDDYTGELFF
TRBV20-1	TRBJ1-5	CSASTDTNQPQHF
TRBV20-1	TRBJ1-5	CSASDSDQPQHF
TRBV11-3	TRBJ1-2	CASSLQTGGNYGYTF
TRBV5-1	TRBJ2-2	CASSLEPEVGGELFF
TRBV27	TRBJ2-7	CASTPGTGVYEQYF
TRBV20-1	TRBJ2-2	CSARQPFTGELFF
TRBV28	TRBJ1-3	CASSPPGRGLGNTIYF
TRBV6-2/TRBV6-3	TRBJ2-4	CASSSTYFQYF
TRBV11-2	TRBJ1-2	CASSLRRADVNYGYTF
TRBV20-1	TRBJ2-7	CSASLSGRAYEQYF
TRBV6-1	TRBJ2-7	CASRERLALLAGEQYF
TRBV30	TRBJ2-5	CAWSVERRASGRRETQYF
TRBV19	TRBJ1-2	CASSILDRNYGYTF
TRBV6-1	TRBJ2-7	CASRPGSLIFYEQYF
TRBV7-9	TRBJ2-4	CASSLFPGAKNIQYF
TRBV3-1	TRBJ2-4	CASSQDMGLLAKNIQYF
TRBV6-7	TRBJ1-5	CASSYSIVGPGGPSNQPQHF
TRBV24-1	TRBJ2-5	CATSDQGAGQQETQYF
TRBV6-1	TRBJ1-2	CASSRDNQNYGYTF
TRBV12-3/TRBV12-4	TRBJ1-2	CASSSAGNYYGYTF
TRBV25-1	TRBJ2-7	CASSDSGQGNYEQYF
TRBV10-1	TRBJ1-1	CASSERQGVTEAFF
TRBV10-2	TRBJ1-6	CASSPRPRDNSPLHF
TRBV10-2	TRBJ2-5	CASSQTQIAGIPQETQYF
TRBV11-2	TRBJ2-2	CASSLDLPAPTGELFF
TRBV12-3/TRBV12-4	TRBJ2-2	CASSLTETGELFF
TRBV4-1	TRBJ1-2	CASSQLGGAGGYTF
TRBV2	TRBJ1-5	CASSEVMDVGWRGGGNQPQHF
TRBV6-1	TRBJ1-2	CASSAWLGAEGYTF